This entry lists 18 T cell receptor beta chains sequenced from one sample in a study of cytomegalovirus exposure and HLA in healthy donors. Clones were read by immunoSEQ multiplex PCR, and TCRdb kept only the in-frame ones, dropping some. Found here are 200,000 or so clones, less than 90% of them singletons; the top ten hold 4.5% to 7%. Sequencing was carried out using PBMCs. These receptors were obtained from a woman aged 18 to 35 in good health and CMV-seronegative.

The V call is TRBV18, the J call TRBJ2-1, with 11 positions matching TRBD2. Germline V gives CDR1 KGHSH, CDR2 LQKENI. V shed 2 bases and J 7 bases; nucleotides not matched to a gene: 4. The CDR3 extends over 15 amino acids. The CDR3 DNA reads as TGTGCCAGCTCACCAGAGCTAGCGGGGGGAAATGAGCAGTTCTTC. It yields the protein CASSPELAGGNEQFF.

The V and J genes are TRBV9 and TRBJ1-1; 11 positions match TRBD1. Germline-derived CDR1 and CDR2 are SGDLS and YYNGEE. V lost 3 bases, J lost 5 bases, and 6 bases stayed unmatched. There are 15 residues in the CDR3. CDR3 nucleotides: TGTGCCAGCAGCGCGACGGACAGGGGGCGGACTGAAGCTTTCTTT. Amino acids: CASSATDRGRTEAFF.

V and J are TRBV29-1 and TRBJ1-1; tentatively, D is TRBD1 (5 bases). This CDR3 is 12 amino acids long. The V and J ends lost 1 base and 3 bases respectively, with 6 bases between them. The germline CDR1 and CDR2 sequences are SQVTM and ANQGSEA. The CDR3 nucleotides read TGCAGCGTTGAAGGGGGGGACACTGAAGCTTTCTTT. It encodes CSVEGGDTEAFF.

The chain joins TRBV2 to TRBJ2-2; D is undetermined. CDR1 and CDR2 from the germline V gene are SNHLY and FYNNEI. Trimming took off 7 bases at V and 4 bases at J, with 19 bases between the two ends. The CDR3 spans 16 residues. In DNA, the CDR3 is TGTGCCAGCAACTCTATGTTGGGGTTGGGCACCGGGGAGCTGTTTTTT. Protein product: CASNSMLGLGTGELFF.

The chain recombines TRBV5-1 with TRBJ2-1, with 10 bases lining up with TRBD1. Germline-derived CDR1 and CDR2 are SGHRS and YFSETQ. V shed 4 bases and J 8 bases; nucleotides not matched to a gene: 6. The CDR3 has 14 amino acids. The CDR3 protein is CASSVDRGVDEQFF. CDR3 in DNA: TGCGCCAGCAGCGTGGACAGGGGGGTCGATGAGCAGTTCTTC.

The J gene is TRBJ2-1, the V gene TRBV10-3; D is perhaps TRBD2 (6 bases). Looked up from germline, CDR1 is ENHRY and CDR2 is SYGVKD. Trimming cost V 8 bases and J 0 bases, with 14 bases left between them. This CDR3 region has 15 residues. CDR3 nucleotide sequence: TGTGCCATCCGGGACTCCCCAAGCTCCTACAATGAGCAGTTCTTC. This gives the protein CAIRDSPSSYNEQFF.

This clone was detected once. The chain links TRBV5-1 to TRBJ2-2; D gene ambiguous. Trimming pared 2 bases from V and 0 bases from J, leaving 8 bases between. From germline, CDR1 is SGHRS and CDR2 YFSETQ. The CDR3 consists of 15 residues. The CDR3: CASSFEGTNTGELFF. The CDR3 DNA follows: TGCGCCAGCAGCTTCGAAGGTACGAACACCGGGGAGCTGTTTTTT.

The chain carries TRBV30 and TRBJ1-5, with a possible D match to TRBD1 (6 bases). The CDR3 has 12 residues. Trimming took off 4 bases at V and 6 bases at J, with 10 bases between the two ends. Looked up from germline, CDR1 is GTSNPN and CDR2 is SVGIG (reference sequence). The CDR3 nucleotides are TGTGCCTGGAACAGGGCTTTTCAGCCCCAGCATTTT. Translated, it gives CAWNRAFQPQHF.

This clone was seen a handful of times. The chain carries TRBV6-1 and TRBJ1-2; D is undetermined. Germline V gene data show CDR1 as MNHNS and CDR2 as SASEGT. The CDR3 has 12 residues. Trimming left V 4 bases short and J 13 bases short, with 16 bases between. The CDR3 reads CASSASLVMSTF. In nucleotides, the CDR3 is TGTGCCAGCAGTGCCAGTTTGGTTATGAGCACCTTC.

The chain employs TRBV7-9 and TRBJ2-4; D is unclear. Germline loops: CDR1 SEHNR, CDR2 FQNEAQ (reference sequence). V lost 4 bases, J lost 5 bases, and 12 bases lay in between. This CDR3 has 14 amino acids. The DNA for the CDR3 is TGTGCCAGCAGCTCCCCGTGGGCTCAAAACATTCAGTACTTC. Translated, it gives CASSSPWAQNIQYF. Looking up the rest from reference TRBV7-9 and TRBJ2-4 gives the full variable domain: DTGVSQNPRHKITKRGQNVTFRCDPISEHNRLYWYRQTLGQGPEFLTYFQNEAQLEKSRLLSDRFSAERPKGSFSTLEIQRTEQGDSAMYLCASSSPWAQNIQYFGAGTRLSVL.

This chain uses TRBV6-6 with TRBJ2-7; 11 bases fit TRBD1. CDR1 and CDR2 (germline): MNHNY, SVGAGI (reference sequence). Trimming at V came to 6 bases and at J to 6 bases, leaving 4 bases not matched to a gene. This CDR3 contains 13 residues. DNA of the CDR3: TGTGCCAGCAGGGGGACAGGGGGGTTCGAGCAGTACTTC. Translating it yields CASRGTGGFEQYF.

The chain uses TRBV7-8 and TRBJ2-7; D is uncertain. CDR1 is SGHVS and CDR2 is FQNEAQ in the germline V gene. This CDR3 is 13 amino acids long. Between the trimmed V and J ends, which lost 1 base and 2 bases, there was a span of 6 bases. DNA of the CDR3: TGTGCCAGCAGCTTAGTCGCTACCTACGAGCAGTACTTC. It is translated as CASSLVATYEQYF.

J is TRBJ1-5 and V is TRBV2; TRBD1 might be the D (5 bases). CDR1 and CDR2 (germline): SNHLY, FYNNEI. This CDR3 region has 15 residues. Trimming removed 4 bases from V and 7 bases from J, with 17 bases in between. In DNA, the CDR3 is TGTGCCAGCAGTGTGGGCGGAGGGGCCGGGCAGCCCCAGCATTTT. This sequence encodes CASSVGGGAGQPQHF.

Points on this clone: An end of the junction does not agree with germline; a read error may underlie this. The chain links TRBV7-7 to TRBJ2-1; possible D gene TRBD2, 5 bases. CDR3 length equals 15 residues. The germline V gene has CDR1 SSHAT and CDR2 FNYEAQ (reference sequence). The CDR3 protein is CASSLRDSTDNEQFF. CDR3 coding DNA: TGTGCTAGCAGCTTGAGGGATTCTACGGACAATGAGCAGTTCTTC. The complete variable domain, with remaining parts taken from reference TRBV7-7 and TRBJ2-1, reads GAGVSQSPRYKVTKRGQDVTLRCDPISSHATLYWYQQALGQGPEFLTYFNYEAQPDKSGLPSDRFSAERPEGSISTLTIQRTEQRDSAMYRCASSLRDSTDNEQFFGPGTRLTVL.

This chain joins TRBV5-1 and TRBJ2-7; 9 bases align to TRBD1. The trim removed 3 bases at V and 6 bases at J, leaving 4 bases unmatched. Per germline, CDR1 SGHRS and CDR2 YFSETQ. The CDR3 is made up of 13 amino acids. This chain's CDR3 is CASSYTDRGEQYF. CDR3 coding DNA: TGCGCCAGCAGCTATACGGACAGGGGCGAGCAGTACTTC.

This clone qualifies as medium-sized. Other DNA sequences in this sample translate to the same CDR3. The chain uses TRBV27 and TRBJ1-2, with a weak D call TRBD1 (6 bases). The CDR3 loop spans 13 amino acids. Germline loops: CDR1 MNHEY, CDR2 SMNVEV (reference sequence). Between the trimmed V and J ends, which lost 4 bases and 4 bases, there was a span of 10 bases. CDR3 bases: TGTGCCAGCAGTTCCACAGGGCCCTATGGCTACACCTTC. As protein: CASSSTGPYGYTF.

This chain connects TRBV7-8 to TRBJ2-1; D may be TRBD2 (6 bases). The germline V gene has CDR1 SGHVS and CDR2 FQNEAQ. This CDR3 is 16 amino acids long. Trimming took off 1 base at V and 8 bases at J, with 18 bases between the two ends. The DNA for the CDR3 is TGTGCCAGCAGCTTAGGGGACTCGCGACGATGGGATGAGCAGTTCTTC. Its protein product is CASSLGDSRRWDEQFF.

This clone was counted at least ten times. The chain is built from TRBV30 and TRBJ2-5; no firm D call. This CDR3 contains 11 residues. CDR1 is GTSNPN and CDR2 is SVGIG in the germline V gene (reference sequence). The ends were cut back, 5 bases at V and 5 bases at J, with 9 bases in the middle. The CDR3 coding sequence is TGTGCCTGGGGTCAGGAGGAGACCCAGTACTTC. Protein: CAWGQEETQYF.